Each of the 9 T cell receptor beta chains below was sequenced from the same sample in a study of metastatic and nonmetastatic thyroid tumors. Patients underwent thyroid surgery, and none had received any treatment before it. MiXCR reprocessed the PCR reads for TCRdb. The sample shows about 70,000 clones, 18% of them seen only once. Sequencing input: blood. Receptor source: a female donor with papillary thyroid cancer or a benign thyroid nodule (not recorded which). Some clones in this sample may be carry-over from other donors' samples.

In its sample, this clone was seen a few times. One base away lies a much larger clone, so this may be a sequencing read error. V is TRBV12-3 or TRBV12-4 and J is TRBJ2-1, with 12 bases fitting TRBD2. The length of the CDR3 is 20 residues. CDR3 protein: CASSLRGSTSGRISYNERFF. CDR3 nucleotides: TGTGCCAGCAGTTTACGGGGGTCTACTAGCGGGAGGATCTCCTACAATGAGCGGTTCTTC.

The rearrangement links TRBV29-1 to TRBJ1-1, with TRBD1 as a possible D gene (5 bases). Germline V gene data show CDR1 as SQVTM and CDR2 as ANQGSEA. V was clipped by 4 bases and J by 0 bases, with 15 bases between them. The CDR3 length is 15 residues. CDR3 in DNA: TGCAGCGTTGGATCAGGGTGGGGAATGAACACTGAAGCTTTCTTT. Its protein is CSVGSGWGMNTEAFF.

CDR3 sequence: CSARDSGTKANYGYTF. DNA of the CDR3: TGCAGTGCTAGAGATTCGGGTACCAAGGCTAACTATGGCTACACCTTC. The gene calls are TRBV20-1 and TRBJ1-2; no clear D gene. V dropped 0 bases and J dropped 0 bases, with 14 bases sitting between them. This CDR3 comprises 16 residues. Per germline, CDR1 DFQATT and CDR2 SNEGSKA (reference sequence).

This clone has at least ten counts. The chain joins TRBV27 to TRBJ1-5; weak D call: TRBD1 (5 bases). V lost 10 bases, J lost 4 bases, and 11 bases lay in between. The CDR3 is 12 amino acids. Per germline, CDR1 MNHEY and CDR2 SMNVEV (reference sequence). CDR3 coding DNA: TGTGCCACCGGGACTATAAATCAGCCCCAGCATTTT. Its protein product is CATGTINQPQHF.

This clone was detected ten times or more. This may come from a read error, since a much larger clone is one base off. The chain is built from TRBV11-3 and TRBJ2-3, with 13 positions matching TRBD2. Germline V gene data show CDR1 as SGHNT and CDR2 as YENEEA. The CDR3 spans 15 residues. V lost 5 bases, J lost 4 bases, and 3 bases stayed unmatched. The CDR3 region has the DNA TGTGCCAGCAGCCTAGGACTAGCGGGAGCAGATACGCAGTATTTT. This translates into CASSLGLAGADTQYF.

This clone was seen many times. The genes are TRBV6-1 and TRBJ1-5, with D perhaps TRBD1 (5 bases). The CDR3 consists of 14 residues. Per the germline V gene, CDR1 is MNHNS and CDR2 is SASEGT. Trimming pared 3 bases from V and 6 bases from J, leaving 12 bases between. For the CDR3, the DNA is TGTGCCAGCAGTGACGGGGGGGTTAGTCAGCCCCAGCATTTT. As protein: CASSDGGVSQPQHF.

Remarks on this clone: Being one base from a much bigger clone, this may be a read error. Other DNA variants within this sample encode the same CDR3. The genes are TRBV20-1 and TRBJ2-2; D is unresolved. CDR1 and CDR2 (germline): DFQATT, SNEGSKA (reference sequence). This CDR3 region has 15 residues. CDR3 DNA: TGCAGCGCTCAGAGACTGGAACCGAACACCGGGGAGCTGTTTTTT. Its translation is CSAQRLEPNTGELFF.

A few counts support this clone. The rearrangement uses TRBV29-1 and TRBJ1-2; D is perhaps TRBD1 (6 bases). The V end lost 2 bases, the J end lost 10 bases, and 17 bases lay between the germline ends. The CDR3 totals 13 residues. CDR1 is SQVTM, CDR2 ANQGSEA, per germline. CDR3 nucleotide sequence: TGCAGCGTTGAAAAACGGGACATCGGACCCTACACCTTC. Its translation: CSVEKRDIGPYTF.

A few counts support this clone. A clone one base away is much larger, so this may be a read error. CDR3 bases: TGTGCCAGCAGTGAAGAGGTGGGGGGAGGCTACACCTTC. Translation: CASSEEVGGGYTF. This chain connects TRBV2 to TRBJ1-2, with D possibly TRBD1 on 5 matching bases. Germline CDR1 reads SNHLY; CDR2 reads FYNNEI. CDR3 length: 13 residues. The V end was cut by 1 base, the J end by 8 bases, with 11 bases between.